This TCR beta chain was recovered during a study of blood T cell repertoires in COVID-19. The overall study: Italy, Spain and the United States were the sources of the convalescent and acute COVID-19 samples. PBMCs, B-cell-depleted T cells, or T cells provided the cDNA or gDNA that made up the material.

The participants were between about 18 and 89 years old and came from 20 to 30 US areas. The germline V gene has CDR1 KGHDR and CDR2 SFDVKD. V was clipped by 4 bases and J by 7 bases; unmatched bases: 4. The CDR3 is 14 residues long. Sequenced by immunoSEQ multiplex PCR; TCRdb stores in-frame clones only, minus some. Of approximately 440,000 clones listed, about nine tenths are singletons. The sequencing sample was made of PBMCs or T cells enriched from blood (not recorded which). The rearrangement joins TRBV24-1 to TRBJ1-5, with 9 bases lining up with TRBD1. This TCR was sampled from a woman aged 18-29 years who had recovered from COVID-19. CDR3 bases: TGTGCCACCAGTGAATCGACAGGGGGACAGCCCCAGCATTTT. Amino acid sequence: CATSESTGGQPQHF.